The 24 T cell receptor beta chains below were found in one sample sequenced in a study of T cells in Graves' hyperthyroidism and ophthalmopathy. The investigators amplified TCR beta CDR3 regions from RNA transcripts. TCR CDR3 regions were first amplified by RT-PCR with HTBI primers. MiXCR was run by TCRdb on the multiplex PCR reads, yielding one entry per CDR3 protein. This table has about 360,000 distinct CDR3 sequences, approximately 13% appearing once. The specimen sequenced was blood. These receptors were collected from a man aged 25-40 years with Graves' hyperthyroidism that later progressed to Graves' ophthalmopathy.

This clonotype was seen only a few times. The rearrangement uses TRBV12-3 or TRBV12-4 and TRBJ1-1; a possible D gene is TRBD1 (6 bases). Trimming left V 4 bases short and J 5 bases short, with 14 bases between. The CDR3 spans 14 residues. The CDR3 loop is CASSSTGRGTEAFF. The CDR3 DNA reads TGTGCCAGCAGTTCTACCGGGAGGGGGACTGAAGCTTTCTTT.

V usage is TRBV5-1 and J usage is TRBJ2-2, with D uncertain. Trimming cost V 1 base and J 3 bases, with 13 bases left between them. The germline gives CDR1 SGHRS, CDR2 YFSETQ. There are 16 residues in the CDR3. The CDR3 sequence is CASSLSGPWDTGELFF. The CDR3 DNA reads TGCGCCAGCAGCTTGTCAGGCCCATGGGACACCGGGGAGCTGTTTTTT.

A note on this clonotype: A read error may be the cause here, since a much bigger clone is one base away. This chain connects TRBV6-9 to TRBJ2-2; TRBD1 matches at 9 bases. The CDR3 extends over 14 amino acids. J lost 6 bases, V lost 3 bases, and 2 bases had no gene match. Germline V lookup: CDR1 MNHGY, CDR2 SVAAGI. The CDR3 spells CASSYGTGSGELFF. CDR3 nucleotide sequence: TGTGCCAGCAGTTACGGGACAGGGTCCGGGGAGCTGTTTTTT.

This clonotype appeared many times. CDR3 in DNA: TGCGCCAGCAGCTTGTCCGGGGGGGCCGGGGAGCTGTTTTTT. Translated: CASSLSGGAGELFF. This sequence joins TRBV5-1 and TRBJ2-2; 8 bases line up with TRBD2. The V segment lost 1 base and the J segment 6 bases; nucleotides outside the gene matches: 2. The CDR3 is 14 amino acids. Per the germline V gene, CDR1 is SGHRS and CDR2 is YFSETQ. The whole variable domain, filled in from reference TRBV5-1 and TRBJ2-2, reads KAGVTQTPRYLIKTRGQQVTLSCSPISGHRSVSWYQQTPGQGLQFLFEYFSETQRNKGNFPGRFSGRQFSNSRSEMNVSTLELGDSALYLCASSLSGGAGELFFGEGSRLTVL.

The rearrangement joins TRBV5-1 to TRBJ1-2, with TRBD1 matching 8 bases. CDR1 is SGHRS and CDR2 is YFSETQ in the germline V gene. The CDR3 contains 14 residues. With 6 bases clipped from V and 8 bases from J, the junction kept 12 bases outside the gene matches. CDR3 in amino acids: CASKGGTGFRGYTF. The CDR3 DNA sequence: TGCGCCAGCAAGGGCGGGACAGGCTTTCGGGGCTACACCTTC.

The rearrangement uses TRBV20-1 and TRBJ1-1; D ambiguous. The CDR3 loop spans 11 amino acids. Germline loops: CDR1 DFQATT, CDR2 SNEGSKA (reference sequence). CDR3 residues: CMRSANAEAFF. The CDR3 DNA reads as TGCATGAGGTCGGCAAACGCTGAAGCTTTCTTT.

The rearrangement uses TRBV28 and TRBJ2-4; TRBD1 agrees at 9 bases. V lost 5 bases and J lost 0; bases outside the gene matches: 11. CDR1 is MDHEN and CDR2 is SYDVKM in the germline V gene. The CDR3 has 18 amino acids. For the CDR3, the DNA is TGTGCCAGCAGTGTCCCCGGTTACAGGGGGCAAGCCAAAAACATTCAGTACTTC. Translation: CASSVPGYRGQAKNIQYF.

This clonotype was detected many times. The V and J genes are TRBV24-1 and TRBJ1-2, with a weak D call TRBD1 (5 bases). The germline V and J ends were trimmed by 4 bases and 4 bases, with 9 bases remaining between them. Germline CDR1 and CDR2: KGHDR and SFDVKD. This CDR3 contains 13 residues. The CDR3, as DNA: TGTGCCACCAGTGACTCGACAGCCTATGGCTACACCTTC. Residues: CATSDSTAYGYTF.

This clonotype has only a few counts. The chain combines TRBV25-1 with TRBJ2-1; TRBD2 matches at 8 bases. The trim removed 1 base at V and 4 bases at J, leaving 9 bases unmatched. The CDR3 spans 17 residues. Germline V gene sequence: CDR1 MGHDK, CDR2 SYGVNS. CDR3 in amino acids: CASSELRSGTRYNEQFF. The DNA of the CDR3 is TGTGCCAGCAGTGAATTAAGGAGCGGGACTAGATACAATGAGCAGTTCTTC.

On this clonotype: This sequence may be a read error, since a much larger clone differs from it by one base. The rearrangement uses TRBV20-1 and TRBJ1-2; D is uncertain. The germline V gene encodes CDR1 DFQATT and CDR2 SNEGSKA (reference sequence). This CDR3 contains 14 residues. The CDR3 DNA follows: TGCAGTACTAGAGATGGAGGGTTCGGCTATGGCTACACCTTC. Translating gives CSTRDGGFGYGYTF.

The chain links TRBV6-1 to TRBJ2-5, with TRBD1 matching 9 bases. The CDR3 length is 15 residues. Germline V gene sequence: CDR1 MNHNS, CDR2 SASEGT. The V segment lost 0 bases and the J segment 3 bases; nucleotides outside the gene matches: 2. The CDR3 sequence: CASSEARTGEETQYF. The CDR3 DNA follows: TGTGCCAGCAGTGAAGCCAGGACAGGGGAAGAGACCCAGTACTTC.

This clonotype was counted ten times or more. Written as DNA, the CDR3 is TGTGCCAGCAGTTCCTCAGGGGGTTGGTCGTCACCCCTCCACTTT. This translates into CASSSSGGWSSPLHF. The chain is built from TRBV28 and TRBJ1-6; 7 bases agree with TRBD1. This CDR3 contains 15 residues. CDR1 and CDR2 (germline): MDHEN, SYDVKM. Trimming cost V 4 bases and J 10 bases; bases outside gene matches: 10. Drawing the rest from reference TRBV28 and TRBJ1-6, the complete variable domain is DVKVTQSSRYLVKRTGEKVFLECVQDMDHENMFWYRQDPGLGLRLIYFSYDVKMKEKGDIPEGYSVSREKKERFSLILESASTNQTSMYLCASSSSGGWSSPLHFGNGTRLTVT.

As regards this clonotype: One junction end disagrees with the germline gene, perhaps due to a read error. The rearrangement uses TRBV5-5 and TRBJ1-5, with D perhaps matching TRBD1 (5 bases). The germline CDR1 and CDR2 sequences are SGHKS and YYEKEE (reference sequence). CDR3 length equals 15 residues. The CDR3 loop reads CVSSLGGGGGQPQHF. The CDR3 nucleotides read TGTGTCAGCAGCTTGGGGGGGGGTGGTGGGCAGCCCCAGCATTTT.

At least ten counts were recorded for this clonotype. The chain combines TRBV2 with TRBJ1-6; no clear D. Looked up from germline, CDR1 is SNHLY and CDR2 is FYNNEI. V was cut by 3 bases and J by 8 bases, with 8 bases left in between. There are 13 residues in the CDR3. CDR3: CASSDAGDSPLHF. For the CDR3, the DNA is TGTGCCAGCAGTGACGCCGGGGATTCACCCCTCCACTTT.

CDR3 nucleotides: TGTGCCAGCAGCCGCCGGGGGGACGGGCAGCCCCAGCATTTT. Its translation is CASSRRGDGQPQHF. The chain carries TRBV27 and TRBJ1-5; D might be TRBD1 (5 bases). V gave up 6 bases and J gave up 7 bases, with 16 bases separating them. CDR1 MNHEY and CDR2 SMNVEV come from the germline V gene (reference sequence). The CDR3 has 14 amino acids.

In its sample, this clonotype was seen a few times. This chain connects TRBV3-1 to TRBJ2-2, with 9 bases fitting TRBD2. Trimming took 4 bases from V and 6 from J; bases not matched to a gene: 15. CDR1 is LGHDT and CDR2 is YNNKEL in the germline V gene (reference sequence). This CDR3 has 18 amino acids. CDR3 sequence reads: CASSRTWAAGGRSGELFF. The CDR3 region has the DNA TGTGCCAGCAGCCGCACTTGGGCTGCGGGGGGGAGGTCCGGGGAGCTGTTTTTT.

The rearrangement links TRBV20-1 to TRBJ2-1; maybe TRBD1 (5 bases). This CDR3 is built from 14 residues. Trimming took off 6 bases at V and 5 bases at J, with 17 bases between the two ends. Germline CDR1 reads DFQATT; CDR2 reads SNEGSKA (reference sequence). In nucleotides, the CDR3 is TGCAGTGCCCCGAAGGGGTGGACCAACAATGAGCAGTTCTTC. Protein: CSAPKGWTNNEQFF.

This clonotype was observed a few times. The CDR3 DNA reads TGTGCCAGTAGTATAGGAGGGTCTGCTGAAGCTTTCTTT. Amino acids: CASSIGGSAEAFF. This chain joins TRBV19 and TRBJ1-1, with D hard to call. CDR1 LNHDA and CDR2 SQIVND come from the germline V gene (reference sequence). The length of the CDR3 is 13 residues. The V and J ends lost 1 base and 6 bases respectively, with 9 bases between them.

This clonotype was seen many times. The chain links TRBV5-1 to TRBJ2-3; D uncertain. This CDR3 has 17 amino acids. The germline CDR1 and CDR2 sequences are SGHRS and YFSETQ. The germline V and J ends were trimmed by 3 bases and 1 base, with 18 bases remaining between them. CDR3 DNA: TGCGCCAGCAGCTCACCACTAACCGCGAGAGGCACAGATACGCAGTATTTT. The encoded protein is CASSSPLTARGTDTQYF.

This chain joins TRBV30 and TRBJ1-2; 7 nucleotides align to TRBD1. Germline V lookup: CDR1 GTSNPN, CDR2 SVGIG (reference sequence). The CDR3 covers 14 residues. J was trimmed by 4 bases and V by 1 base; bases with no gene match: 6. Here the CDR3 reads CAWSEAGTAYGYTF. CDR3 DNA: TGTGCCTGGAGTGAAGCGGGGACAGCCTATGGCTACACCTTC.

The sample holds many counts of this clonotype. The chain is built from TRBV28 and TRBJ1-1; no clear D. The CDR3 runs to 13 residues. Trimming took 7 bases from V and 4 from J, leaving 13 bases between them. Germline V gives CDR1 MDHEN, CDR2 SYDVKM. The CDR3 region is CASIGVMSTEAFF. CDR3 in DNA: TGTGCCAGCATTGGAGTGATGAGCACTGAAGCTTTCTTT.

The sample holds many counts of this clonotype. V is TRBV3-1 and J is TRBJ1-1, with TRBD1 as a possible D gene (5 bases). This CDR3 region has 14 residues. Trimming took off 0 bases at V and 6 bases at J, with 11 bases between the two ends. Per germline, CDR1 LGHDT and CDR2 YNNKEL (reference sequence). The CDR3 nucleotides read TGTGCCAGCAGCCAAGATTCCAGGGTGGCTGAAGCTTTCTTT. The encoded protein is CASSQDSRVAEAFF.

This chain uses TRBV19 with TRBJ2-1; no reliable D call. The length of the CDR3 is 14 residues. Germline V gene sequence: CDR1 LNHDA, CDR2 SQIVND (reference sequence). The V and J ends lost 1 base and 4 bases respectively, with 8 bases between them. The CDR3 nucleotides are TGTGCCAGTAGTATAGTCCCCCCTTACAATGAGCAGTTCTTC. Translating gives CASSIVPPYNEQFF.

This clonotype showed up just a few times. The V gene is TRBV27, the J gene TRBJ2-5, with TRBD1 matching 9 bases. Germline assignment: CDR1 MNHEY and CDR2 SMNVEV (reference sequence). V lost 5 bases and J lost 1; bases outside the gene matches: 8. This CDR3 spans 16 amino acids. The CDR3 nucleotides read TGTGCCAGCAGTGGACTCCTACAGGGGGCCCAAGAGACCCAGTACTTC. It translates to CASSGLLQGAQETQYF.